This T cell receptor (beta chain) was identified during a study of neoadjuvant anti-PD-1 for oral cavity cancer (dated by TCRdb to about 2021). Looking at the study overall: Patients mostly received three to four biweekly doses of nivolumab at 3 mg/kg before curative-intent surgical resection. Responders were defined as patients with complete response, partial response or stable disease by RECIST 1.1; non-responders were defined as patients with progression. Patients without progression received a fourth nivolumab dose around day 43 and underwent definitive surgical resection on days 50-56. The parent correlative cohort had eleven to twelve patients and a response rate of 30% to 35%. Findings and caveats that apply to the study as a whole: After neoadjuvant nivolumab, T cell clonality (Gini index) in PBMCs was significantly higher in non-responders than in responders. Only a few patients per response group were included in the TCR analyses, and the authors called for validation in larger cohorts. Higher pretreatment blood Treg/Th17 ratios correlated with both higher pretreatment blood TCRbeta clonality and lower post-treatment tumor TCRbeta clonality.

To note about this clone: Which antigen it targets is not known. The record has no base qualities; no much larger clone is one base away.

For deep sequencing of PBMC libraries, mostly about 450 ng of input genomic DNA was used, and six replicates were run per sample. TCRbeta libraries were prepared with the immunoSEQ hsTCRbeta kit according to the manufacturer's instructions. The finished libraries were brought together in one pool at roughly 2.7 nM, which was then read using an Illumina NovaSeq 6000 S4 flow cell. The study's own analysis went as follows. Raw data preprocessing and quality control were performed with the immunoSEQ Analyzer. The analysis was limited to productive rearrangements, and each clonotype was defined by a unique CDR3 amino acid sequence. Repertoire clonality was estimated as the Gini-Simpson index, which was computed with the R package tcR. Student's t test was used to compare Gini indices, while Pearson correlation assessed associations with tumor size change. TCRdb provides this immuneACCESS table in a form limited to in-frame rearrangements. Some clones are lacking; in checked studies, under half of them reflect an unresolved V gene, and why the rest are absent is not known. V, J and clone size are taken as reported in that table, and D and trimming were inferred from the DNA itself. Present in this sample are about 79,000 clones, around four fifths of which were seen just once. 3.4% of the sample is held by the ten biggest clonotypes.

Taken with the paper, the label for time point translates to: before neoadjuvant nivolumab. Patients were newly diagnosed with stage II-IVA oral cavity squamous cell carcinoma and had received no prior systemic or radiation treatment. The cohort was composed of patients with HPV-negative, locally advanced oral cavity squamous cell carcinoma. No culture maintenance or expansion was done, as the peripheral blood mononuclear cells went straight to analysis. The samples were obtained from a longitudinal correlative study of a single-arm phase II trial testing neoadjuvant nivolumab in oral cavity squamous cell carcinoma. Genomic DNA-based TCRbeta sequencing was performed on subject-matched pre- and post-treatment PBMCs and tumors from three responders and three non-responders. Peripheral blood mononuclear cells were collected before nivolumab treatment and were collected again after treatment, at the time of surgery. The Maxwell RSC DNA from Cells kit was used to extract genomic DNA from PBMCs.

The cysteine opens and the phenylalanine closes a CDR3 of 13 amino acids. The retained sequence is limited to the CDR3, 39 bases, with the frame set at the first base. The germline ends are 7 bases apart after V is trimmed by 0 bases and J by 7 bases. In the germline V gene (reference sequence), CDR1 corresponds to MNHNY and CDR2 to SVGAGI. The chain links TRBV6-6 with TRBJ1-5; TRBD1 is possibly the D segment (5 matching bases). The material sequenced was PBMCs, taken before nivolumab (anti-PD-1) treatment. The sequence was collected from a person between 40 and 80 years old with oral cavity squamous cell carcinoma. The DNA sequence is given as TGTGCCAGCAGTTACTCGGACAAGCAGCCCCAGCATTTT. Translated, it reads CASSYSDKQPQHF.